This T cell receptor (beta chain) was recorded in a study of response to subunit inactivated influenza vaccine. Study-level findings and limits: Few additional T cells are recruited per seasonal influenza vaccination, authors suggested.

On this clonotype: What it recognizes is unknown.

One entry per CDR3 protein results from TCRdb running MiXCR on the RT-PCR reads. The sample has 650,000 or so distinct CDR3 sequences, around 15% seen once. Germline-derived CDR1 and CDR2 are LGHDT and YNNKEL (reference sequence). Germline trimming cut 4 bases from V and 3 bases from J; bases unmatched to any gene: 4. The CDR3 totals 15 residues. The receptor's source is a middle-aged man who received an inactivated influenza vaccine. This chain joins TRBV3-1 and TRBJ2-4; TRBD2 matches 9 bases. Material: PBMCs from blood, obtained 14 to 15 days before vaccination. CDR3 region: CASSPRLAVKNIQYF. CDR3 coding DNA: TGTGCCAGCAGCCCTAGACTAGCGGTCAAAAACATTCAGTACTTC.